The entry below gives a single T cell receptor (beta chain) sequence along with its context. This entry comes from a study of T cells in Graves' hyperthyroidism and ophthalmopathy. It was 10 ml of fresh peripheral blood that supplied the PBMCs. Amplified TCR beta CDR3 regions came from RNA transcripts. The HTBI set primed first-round TCR CDR3 RT-PCR. TCRdb independently ran MiXCR on the multiplex PCR reads; one entry per CDR3 protein. Seen here are around 190,000 distinct CDR3 sequences, around 17% observed once, and the top ten hold roughly 55%. J lost 3 bases, V lost 11 bases, and 7 bases had no gene match. Germline CDR1 reads LNHDA; CDR2 reads SQIVND (reference sequence). This CDR3 has 13 amino acids.

The chain has TRBV19 and TRBJ2-3; 8 bases fit TRBD2. This receptor was obtained from a woman aged 50 to 60 with Graves' hyperthyroidism. Sample: blood. The CDR3 DNA reads TGTGCCCGGGGGGCGGGGGGAACAGATACGCAGTATTTT. Translated, it gives CARGAGGTDTQYF.